Shown below are 17 T cell receptor beta chains from a single sample sequenced in a study of T cell changes during pregnancy in multiple sclerosis. Method: immunoSEQ multiplex PCR; TCRdb's copy keeps in-frame clones and lacks some. The table lists about 61,000 clones, approximately 93% of them singletons, with 2.6% in the top ten. The input for sequencing was CD8+ T cells from peripheral blood mononuclear cells, taken in the third trimester of pregnancy. The source of these receptors is a female donor with multiple sclerosis, enrolled in a pregnancy study.

The chain has TRBV7-9 and TRBJ1-2, with D perhaps matching TRBD1 (5 bases). The CDR3 loop spans 16 amino acids. Germline CDR1 is SEHNR and CDR2 is FQNEAQ (reference sequence). The V end lost 5 bases, the J end lost 4 bases, and 20 bases lay between the germline ends. The CDR3 loop is CASSPELGGISYGYTF. The CDR3 region has the DNA TGTGCCAGCAGCCCAGAACTGGGGGGAATTAGCTATGGCTACACCTTC.

CDR3 residues: CASSPRVSGSYNEQFF. For the CDR3, the DNA is TGCGCCAGCAGTCCACGTGTTAGCGGGAGCTACAATGAGCAGTTCTTC. The chain uses TRBV23-1 and TRBJ2-1, with 9 bases matching TRBD2. TRBV23-1 is classed as an ORF, of uncertain function. This CDR3 region has 16 residues. The J segment lost 3 bases and the V segment lost 4 bases, leaving 7 bases of the junction unmatched.

The rearrangement uses TRBV5-6 and TRBJ2-2; 7 nucleotides line up with TRBD2. The junction had 5 bases not matched to a gene; V was cut back by 1 base and J by 5 bases. There are 15 residues in the CDR3. Germline V gives CDR1 SGHDT, CDR2 YYEEEE. The CDR3 DNA follows: TGTGCCAGCAGCTTGCCGGGAGGTGATACCGGGGAGCTGTTTTTT. Protein sequence: CASSLPGGDTGELFF.

J is TRBJ2-1 and V is TRBV7-3, with a possible D match to TRBD2 (6 bases). Germline V gene data show CDR1 as SGHTA and CDR2 as FQGTGA. This CDR3 region has 13 residues. The V end lost 5 bases, the J end lost 8 bases, and 13 bases lay between the germline ends. CDR3 residues: CASSPTEGDEQFF. The CDR3 bases are TGTGCCAGCAGCCCCACGGAGGGCGATGAGCAGTTCTTC.

This chain's CDR3 is CASSPDRGWQPQHF. The CDR3 DNA sequence: TGTGCCAGCAGCCCCGACAGGGGCTGGCAGCCCCAGCATTTT. The V and J genes are TRBV7-6 and TRBJ1-5, with 8 bases matching TRBD1. Trimming removed 5 bases from V and 7 bases from J; junction bases left unmatched: 7. Germline V lookup: CDR1 SGHVS, CDR2 FNYEAQ. This CDR3 spans 14 amino acids.

This rearrangement joins TRBV28 to TRBJ1-2; weak D call: TRBD1 (6 bases). Germline V gives CDR1 MDHEN, CDR2 SYDVKM. V lost 11 bases and J lost 8, with 18 bases in between. The CDR3 is 12 residues long. The CDR3 loop reads CAALRGGEGYTF. CDR3 in DNA: TGTGCCGCTCTCCGAGGGGGTGAGGGCTACACCTTC.

V gene TRBV7-6 combines with J gene TRBJ2-1, with 7 bases lining up with TRBD2. This CDR3 is 16 amino acids long. Germline trimming cut 5 bases from V and 9 bases from J; bases unmatched to any gene: 16. Per germline, CDR1 SGHVS and CDR2 FNYEAQ. CDR3 protein: CASSENIGEGMVEQFF. CDR3 DNA: TGTGCCAGCAGCGAGAATATAGGGGAGGGTATGGTTGAGCAGTTCTTC.

The chain carries TRBV29-1 and TRBJ1-2, with D possibly TRBD1 on 6 matching bases. The V end was cut by 3 bases, the J end by 6 bases, with 26 bases between. CDR1 and CDR2 (germline): SQVTM, ANQGSEA. The CDR3 loop spans 17 amino acids. CDR3: CSVEGKVWKQGGDGYTF. CDR3 DNA: TGCAGCGTTGAGGGGAAGGTTTGGAAACAGGGTGGGGATGGCTACACCTTC.

V gene TRBV20-1 combines with J gene TRBJ2-1; the D gene is possibly TRBD1 (6 bases). The CDR3 contains 11 residues. Germline CDR1 reads DFQATT; CDR2 reads SNEGSKA (reference sequence). Between the trimmed V and J ends, which lost 4 bases and 8 bases, there was a span of 9 bases. CDR3 sequence: CSATRGDEQFF. The DNA of the CDR3 is TGCAGTGCTACCAGGGGCGATGAGCAGTTCTTC.

This chain links TRBV6-5 with TRBJ2-7, with D perhaps TRBD2 (6 bases). The CDR3 runs 11 residues. Germline CDR1 MNHEY, CDR2 SVGAGI. The V end was cut by 8 bases, the J end by 12 bases, with 17 bases between. In DNA form, the CDR3 reads TGTGCCAGCGGCCCGCCCGGGAGCTCGTACTTC. This encodes CASGPPGSSYF.

This clone was detected only a few times. The J gene is TRBJ1-2, the V gene TRBV27; D is ambiguous. The germline V and J ends were trimmed by 4 bases and 5 bases, with 17 bases remaining between them. Per the germline V gene, CDR1 is MNHEY and CDR2 is SMNVEV (reference sequence). The CDR3 spans 15 residues. CDR3 amino acids: CASSSAGVMAYGYTF. CDR3 DNA: TGTGCCAGCAGTTCTGCGGGTGTGATGGCTTATGGCTACACCTTC.

The chain links TRBV28 to TRBJ2-7; unclear D gene. This CDR3 is built from 11 residues. V lost 5 bases to trimming and J lost 7 bases, with 9 bases between them. Germline V gene data show CDR1 as MDHEN and CDR2 as SYDVKM. The CDR3 DNA reads TGTGCCAGCAGTCTGACGCGGGAGCAGTACTTC. Its protein product is CASSLTREQYF.

The chain uses TRBV5-1 and TRBJ2-1; a weak D match, TRBD2 (6 bases). CDR3 length: 14 residues. Between the trimmed V and J ends, which lost 3 bases and 9 bases, there was a span of 16 bases. Germline CDR1 reads SGHRS; CDR2 reads YFSETQ. CDR3 nucleotides: TGCGCCAGCAGCTGGGGGGACGGGGCGGGTGAGCAGTTCTTC. This translates into CASSWGDGAGEQFF.

CDR3 bases: TGCAGCGTCTCCGGGACTCCTACGAACACTGAAGCTTTCTTT. This codes for CSVSGTPTNTEAFF. The chain joins TRBV29-1 to TRBJ1-1; TRBD1 might be the D (5 bases). With 6 bases removed from V and 1 base from J, the gap between germline ends came to 15 bases. Germline loops: CDR1 SQVTM, CDR2 ANQGSEA. The CDR3 totals 14 residues.

This chain joins TRBV6-1 and TRBJ1-1; TRBD1 matches 9 bases. CDR1 and CDR2 from the germline V gene are MNHNS and SASEGT. J gave up 4 bases and V 2 bases, and 11 bases lay outside the gene matches. The CDR3 has 17 amino acids. The CDR3 DNA sequence: TGTGCCAGCAGTGAATTACGGACAGGGGCCGGTTTCACTGAAGCTTTCTTT. Its protein is CASSELRTGAGFTEAFF.

The J gene is TRBJ2-1, the V gene TRBV27; TRBD1 agrees at 10 bases. There are 15 residues in the CDR3. V shed 5 bases, J shed 7 bases, and the junction held 8 bases outside the gene matches. Germline loops: CDR1 MNHEY, CDR2 SMNVEV (reference sequence). The CDR3: CASSAGTGVWNEQFF. As DNA, the CDR3 is TGTGCCAGCAGTGCCGGGACAGGGGTTTGGAATGAGCAGTTCTTC.

V and J are TRBV19 and TRBJ2-3, with 8 bases identical to TRBD1. This CDR3 is built from 16 residues. Germline-derived CDR1 and CDR2 are LNHDA and SQIVND (reference sequence). The trim removed 0 bases at V and 0 bases at J, leaving 2 bases unmatched. CDR3: CASSIEQGASTDTQYF. CDR3 nucleotides: TGTGCCAGTAGTATAGAGCAGGGGGCGAGCACAGATACGCAGTATTTT.